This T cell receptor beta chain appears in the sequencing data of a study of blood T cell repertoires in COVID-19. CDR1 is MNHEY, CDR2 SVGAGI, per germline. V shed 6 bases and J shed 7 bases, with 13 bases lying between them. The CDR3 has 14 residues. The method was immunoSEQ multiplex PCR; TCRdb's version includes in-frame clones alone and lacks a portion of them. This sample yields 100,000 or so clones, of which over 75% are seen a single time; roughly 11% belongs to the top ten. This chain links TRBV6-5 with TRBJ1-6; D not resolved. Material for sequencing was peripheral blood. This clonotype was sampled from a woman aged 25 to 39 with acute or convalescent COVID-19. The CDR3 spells CASSSRAGNSPLHF. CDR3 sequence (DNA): TGTGCCAGCAGCAGCCGGGCGGGCAATTCACCCCTCCACTTT.